A selection of T cell receptor beta chains follows, all from one sample in a study of shared clonotypes between healthy human individuals. Generated by immunoSEQ multiplex PCR, the TCRdb table keeps only in-frame clones and is missing some. In the table there are 1,100,000 or so clones, around three quarters of which are singletons. Sequencing used memory CD4+ T cells from PBMCs. Every receptor here comes from a man aged 18 to 30 in good health. Some clones in this sample may be carry-over from other donors' samples. Each CDR3 is given with its conserved first and last residue. A D gene is named only where the DNA matches it firmly. Clone size, where shown, is once, few, many, or a class for clones that have expanded.

V gene	D gene	clone size	J gene	CDR3 protein	CDR3 DNA
TRBV30	TRBD1	-	TRBJ1-1	CAWRRAGGVTEAFF	TGTGCCTGGCGGAGGGCAGGGGGGGTCACTGAAGCTTTCTTT
TRBV5-1	-	many	TRBJ2-2	CASSSDVGELFF	TGCGCCAGCAGCTCGGACGTCGGGGAGCTGTTTTTT
TRBV14	TRBD1	-	TRBJ1-2	CASSPLGQVLLYGYTF	TGTGCCAGCAGCCCCCTGGGACAGGTACTCCTCTATGGCTACACCTTC
TRBV7-3	TRBD2	few	TRBJ2-3	CASSPSNSGRATPTQYF	TGTGCCAGCAGCCCTAGTAACAGCGGGAGGGCCACGCCCACGCAGTATTTT
TRBV28	-	few	TRBJ2-7	CASSLGRNEQYF	TGTGCCAGCAGTCTAGGGAGGAACGAGCAGTACTTC
TRBV9	TRBD2	-	TRBJ2-2	CASSVTSGITGELFF	TGTGCCAGCAGCGTAACTAGCGGGATCACCGGGGAGCTGTTTTTT
TRBV19	TRBD1	few	TRBJ1-1	CASSGQGTMNTEAFF	TGTGCCAGTAGTGGACAGGGGACCATGAACACTGAAGCTTTCTTT
TRBV14	-	-	TRBJ2-7	CASSQGYREAYEQYF	TGTGCCAGCAGCCAAGGATACAGGGAAGCCTACGAGCAGTACTTC
TRBV28	-	-	TRBJ2-1	CASSFQAGTNEQFF	TGTGCCAGCAGTTTTCAGGCGGGGACAAATGAGCAGTTCTTC
TRBV5-1	TRBD2	-	TRBJ2-7	CASSSIAGGYEQYF	TGCGCCAGCAGCTCTATAGCGGGAGGGTACGAGCAGTACTTC
TRBV2	TRBD1	-	TRBJ2-1	CASLRDRGLAEQFF	TGTGCCAGCCTCCGGGACAGGGGACTGGCAGAGCAGTTCTTC
TRBV7-3	TRBD2	-	TRBJ2-3	CASSSLGGRARGGRSTDTQYF	TGTGCCAGCAGCAGTCTTGGCGGGAGGGCCCGTGGGGGGAGGTCGACAGATACGCAGTATTTT
TRBV9	-	-	TRBJ2-5	CASSVLEGTGETQYF	TGTGCCAGCAGCGTATTAGAGGGTACGGGAGAGACCCAGTACTTC
TRBV4-2	-	once	TRBJ2-1	CASSQGSAGAYNEQFF	TGTGCCAGCAGCCAAGGATCCGCAGGAGCCTACAATGAGCAGTTCTTC
TRBV4-1	TRBD1	-	TRBJ1-1	CASSQEDREGTEAFF	TGCGCCAGCAGCCAAGAAGACAGGGAGGGAACTGAAGCTTTCTTT
TRBV28	-	-	TRBJ1-3	CASSRRQSSGNTIYF	TGTGCCAGCAGCCGCCGACAGAGCTCTGGAAACACCATATATTTT
TRBV27	-	-	TRBJ1-4	CASSTRRGVGLEKLFF	TGTGCCAGCAGTACCCGGAGGGGCGTCGGGTTAGAAAAACTGTTTTTT
TRBV18	-	-	TRBJ2-7	CASSPPGPNYEQYF	TGTGCCAGCTCACCACCGGGACCCAACTACGAGCAGTACTTC
TRBV19	TRBD1	once	TRBJ1-1	CASSQGGADTEAFF	TGTGCCAGTAGTCAGGGGGGGGCGGACACTGAAGCTTTCTTT
TRBV10-1	-	-	TRBJ2-2	CASRWDTNTGELFF	TGCGCCAGCAGATGGGACACCAACACCGGGGAGCTGTTTTTT
TRBV5-1	-	-	TRBJ1-5	CASRPNPGRPQHF	TGCGCCAGTCGGCCGAACCCAGGGAGGCCCCAGCATTTT
TRBV5-6	TRBD1	-	TRBJ2-7	CASSLAPGDRVREQYF	TGTGCCAGCAGCTTGGCCCCCGGGGACAGAGTAAGGGAGCAGTACTTC
TRBV30	-	once	TRBJ2-6	CASKASGANVLTF	TGTGCCTCAAAGGCCTCTGGGGCCAACGTCCTGACTTTC
TRBV6-1	-	-	TRBJ2-6	CASTLSGANVLTF	TGTGCCAGCACTCTGTCTGGGGCCAACGTCCTGACTTTC
TRBV28	-	-	TRBJ2-7	CATSEGRNEQYF	TGTGCCACCTCGGAGGGCCGCAACGAGCAGTACTTC
TRBV4-2	TRBD1	-	TRBJ1-1	CASSTLQGVGTEAFF	TGTGCCAGCAGCACACTACAGGGGGTGGGCACTGAAGCTTTCTTT
TRBV9	TRBD1	-	TRBJ2-1	CASSERTGRYNEQFF	TGTGCCAGCAGCGAGAGGACAGGGAGATACAATGAGCAGTTCTTC
TRBV5-1	-	-	TRBJ2-7	CASSRGGGDEQYF	TGCGCCAGCAGCAGGGGCGGGGGCGACGAGCAGTACTTC
TRBV27	TRBD1	-	TRBJ1-2	CASSLSGTGSSNYGYTF	TGTGCCAGCAGTTTAAGCGGGACAGGGAGCTCCAACTATGGCTACACCTTC
TRBV7-3	-	-	TRBJ2-7	CASSRTRDYEQYF	TGTGCCAGCAGCCGAACCCGGGACTACGAGCAGTACTTC
TRBV5-1	-	once	TRBJ1-4	CASSLGTTWGDEKLFF	TGCGCCAGCAGCTTGGGGACCACGTGGGGGGATGAAAAACTGTTTTTT
TRBV4-2	TRBD1	-	TRBJ1-2	CASSQVGQDYGYTF	TGTGCCAGCAGCCAAGTGGGACAGGACTATGGCTACACCTTC
TRBV6-5	-	-	TRBJ1-2	CASSYSRSRPLLGYTF	TGTGCCAGCAGTTACTCGAGATCTCGTCCTCTATTGGGTTACACCTTC
TRBV19	-	-	TRBJ1-2	CASSMIQGFKGYGYTF	TGTGCCAGTAGTATGATCCAGGGTTTTAAGGGGTATGGCTACACCTTC
TRBV18	-	-	TRBJ2-1	CASSPLTGTYNEQFF	TGTGCCAGCTCACCACTTACCGGGACCTACAATGAGCAGTTCTTC
TRBV2	TRBD2	-	TRBJ2-5	CASSGVGLALSQYF	TGTGCCAGCAGTGGGGTGGGACTAGCGCTTTCTCAGTACTTC
TRBV9	TRBD2	-	TRBJ2-5	CASSASGTRQETQYF	TGTGCCAGCAGCGCGAGCGGGACGCGCCAAGAGACCCAGTACTTC
TRBV11-3	-	few	TRBJ2-2	CASSFGDPTGELFF	TGTGCCAGCAGCTTCGGTGACCCAACCGGGGAGCTGTTTTTT
TRBV19	-	many	TRBJ2-7	CASSIRQEDEQYF	TGTGCCAGTAGTATAAGACAGGAGGACGAGCAGTACTTC
TRBV15	-	-	TRBJ1-3	CATSRDSGNTIYF	TGTGCCACCAGCAGAGATTCTGGAAACACCATATATTTT
TRBV28	-	-	TRBJ2-7	CASSSGEGRYEQYF	TGTGCCAGCAGTTCCGGCGAGGGGAGGTACGAGCAGTACTTC
TRBV2	-	-	TRBJ2-1	CASRDSRSYNEQFF	TGTGCCAGCAGGGACTCTCGCTCCTACAATGAGCAGTTCTTC
TRBV12-5	-	few	TRBJ1-2	CASGRRDTNYGYTF	TGTGCTAGTGGTAGACGGGACACAAACTATGGCTACACCTTC
TRBV2	-	-	TRBJ2-1	CASSGGTVNNEQFF	TGTGCCAGCAGTGGGGGGACGGTGAACAATGAGCAGTTCTTC
TRBV18	-	-	TRBJ1-2	CATSNVRGEGYTF	TGTGCTACCTCCAACGTGAGGGGCGAAGGCTACACCTTC
TRBV5-1	TRBD2	-	TRBJ2-1	CASSSRLAGGVGDEQFF	TGCGCCAGCAGCTCCCGACTAGCGGGAGGCGTGGGGGATGAGCAGTTCTTC
TRBV7-2	TRBD1	few	TRBJ1-2	CASSYRQGDYGYTF	TGTGCCAGCAGCTACCGACAGGGGGACTATGGCTACACCTTC
TRBV1	-	many	TRBJ2-1	CTSSLGVDQYNEQFF	TGCACCAGCAGTCTCGGGGTAGACCAATACAATGAGCAGTTCTTC
TRBV28	-	-	TRBJ2-5	CASSPPPRETQYF	TGTGCCAGCAGTCCCCCCCCTAGGGAGACCCAGTACTTC
TRBV19	-	once	TRBJ2-2	CASRALTGLGSAGELFF	TGTGCCAGTAGGGCGCTAACAGGGTTAGGTTCGGCCGGGGAGCTGTTTTTT
TRBV2	-	-	TRBJ2-7	CASRHEGGYEQYF	TGTGCCAGCAGACACGAGGGGGGGTACGAGCAGTACTTC
TRBV19	-	once	TRBJ1-1	CASSGTVNTEAFF	TGTGCCAGTAGTGGGACGGTGAACACTGAAGCTTTCTTT
TRBV6-1	TRBD2	-	TRBJ2-7	CASSEALSGGFEQYF	TGTGCCAGCAGTGAAGCCCTTTCGGGAGGTTTCGAGCAGTACTTC
TRBV7-8	TRBD2	few	TRBJ2-1	CASSLVGRTSGRVSSYNEQFF	TGTGCCAGCAGCTTAGTTGGGAGGACTAGCGGGAGGGTCAGCTCCTACAATGAGCAGTTCTTC